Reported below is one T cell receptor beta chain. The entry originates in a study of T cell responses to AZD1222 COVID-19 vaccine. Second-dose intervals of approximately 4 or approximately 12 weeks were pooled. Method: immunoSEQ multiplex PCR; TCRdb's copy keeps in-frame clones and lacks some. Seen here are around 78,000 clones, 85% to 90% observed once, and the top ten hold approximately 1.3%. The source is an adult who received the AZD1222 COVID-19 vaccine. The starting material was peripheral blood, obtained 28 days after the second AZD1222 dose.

CDR3 in DNA: TGTGCCAGCAGCCCAGCCCAAGAGACCCAGTACTTC. This codes for CASSPAQETQYF. The chain links TRBV7-9 to TRBJ2-5; no firm D call. This CDR3 is built from 12 residues. The V gene's germline CDR1 is SEHNR and CDR2 FQNEAQ (reference sequence). Between the trimmed V and J ends, which lost 5 bases and 1 base, there was a span of 5 bases.